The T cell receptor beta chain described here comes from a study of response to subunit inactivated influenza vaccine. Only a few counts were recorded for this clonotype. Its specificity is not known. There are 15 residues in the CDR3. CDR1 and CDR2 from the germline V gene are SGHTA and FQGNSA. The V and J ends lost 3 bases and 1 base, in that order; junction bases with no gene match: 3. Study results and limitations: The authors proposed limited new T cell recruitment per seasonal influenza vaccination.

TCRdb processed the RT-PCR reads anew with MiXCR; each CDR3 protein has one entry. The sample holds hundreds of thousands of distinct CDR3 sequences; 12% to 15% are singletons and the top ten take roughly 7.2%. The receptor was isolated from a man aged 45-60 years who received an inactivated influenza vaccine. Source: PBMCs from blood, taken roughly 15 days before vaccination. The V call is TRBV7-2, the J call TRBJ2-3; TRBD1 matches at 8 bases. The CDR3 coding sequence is TGTGCCAGCAGCTTCTACAGGGGGGGCACAGATACGCAGTATTTT. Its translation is CASSFYRGGTDTQYF.